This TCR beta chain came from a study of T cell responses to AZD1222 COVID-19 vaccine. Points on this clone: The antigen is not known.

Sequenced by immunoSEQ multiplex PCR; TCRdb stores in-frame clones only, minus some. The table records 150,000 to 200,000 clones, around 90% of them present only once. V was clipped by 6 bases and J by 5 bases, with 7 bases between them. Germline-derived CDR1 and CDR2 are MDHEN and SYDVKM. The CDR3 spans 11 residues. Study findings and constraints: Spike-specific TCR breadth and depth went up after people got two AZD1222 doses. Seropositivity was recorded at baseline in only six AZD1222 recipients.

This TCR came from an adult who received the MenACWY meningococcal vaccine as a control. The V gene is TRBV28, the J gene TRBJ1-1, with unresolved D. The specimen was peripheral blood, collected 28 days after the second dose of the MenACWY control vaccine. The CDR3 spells CASSPETEAFF. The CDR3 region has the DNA TGTGCCAGCAGCCCCGAAACTGAAGCTTTCTTT.